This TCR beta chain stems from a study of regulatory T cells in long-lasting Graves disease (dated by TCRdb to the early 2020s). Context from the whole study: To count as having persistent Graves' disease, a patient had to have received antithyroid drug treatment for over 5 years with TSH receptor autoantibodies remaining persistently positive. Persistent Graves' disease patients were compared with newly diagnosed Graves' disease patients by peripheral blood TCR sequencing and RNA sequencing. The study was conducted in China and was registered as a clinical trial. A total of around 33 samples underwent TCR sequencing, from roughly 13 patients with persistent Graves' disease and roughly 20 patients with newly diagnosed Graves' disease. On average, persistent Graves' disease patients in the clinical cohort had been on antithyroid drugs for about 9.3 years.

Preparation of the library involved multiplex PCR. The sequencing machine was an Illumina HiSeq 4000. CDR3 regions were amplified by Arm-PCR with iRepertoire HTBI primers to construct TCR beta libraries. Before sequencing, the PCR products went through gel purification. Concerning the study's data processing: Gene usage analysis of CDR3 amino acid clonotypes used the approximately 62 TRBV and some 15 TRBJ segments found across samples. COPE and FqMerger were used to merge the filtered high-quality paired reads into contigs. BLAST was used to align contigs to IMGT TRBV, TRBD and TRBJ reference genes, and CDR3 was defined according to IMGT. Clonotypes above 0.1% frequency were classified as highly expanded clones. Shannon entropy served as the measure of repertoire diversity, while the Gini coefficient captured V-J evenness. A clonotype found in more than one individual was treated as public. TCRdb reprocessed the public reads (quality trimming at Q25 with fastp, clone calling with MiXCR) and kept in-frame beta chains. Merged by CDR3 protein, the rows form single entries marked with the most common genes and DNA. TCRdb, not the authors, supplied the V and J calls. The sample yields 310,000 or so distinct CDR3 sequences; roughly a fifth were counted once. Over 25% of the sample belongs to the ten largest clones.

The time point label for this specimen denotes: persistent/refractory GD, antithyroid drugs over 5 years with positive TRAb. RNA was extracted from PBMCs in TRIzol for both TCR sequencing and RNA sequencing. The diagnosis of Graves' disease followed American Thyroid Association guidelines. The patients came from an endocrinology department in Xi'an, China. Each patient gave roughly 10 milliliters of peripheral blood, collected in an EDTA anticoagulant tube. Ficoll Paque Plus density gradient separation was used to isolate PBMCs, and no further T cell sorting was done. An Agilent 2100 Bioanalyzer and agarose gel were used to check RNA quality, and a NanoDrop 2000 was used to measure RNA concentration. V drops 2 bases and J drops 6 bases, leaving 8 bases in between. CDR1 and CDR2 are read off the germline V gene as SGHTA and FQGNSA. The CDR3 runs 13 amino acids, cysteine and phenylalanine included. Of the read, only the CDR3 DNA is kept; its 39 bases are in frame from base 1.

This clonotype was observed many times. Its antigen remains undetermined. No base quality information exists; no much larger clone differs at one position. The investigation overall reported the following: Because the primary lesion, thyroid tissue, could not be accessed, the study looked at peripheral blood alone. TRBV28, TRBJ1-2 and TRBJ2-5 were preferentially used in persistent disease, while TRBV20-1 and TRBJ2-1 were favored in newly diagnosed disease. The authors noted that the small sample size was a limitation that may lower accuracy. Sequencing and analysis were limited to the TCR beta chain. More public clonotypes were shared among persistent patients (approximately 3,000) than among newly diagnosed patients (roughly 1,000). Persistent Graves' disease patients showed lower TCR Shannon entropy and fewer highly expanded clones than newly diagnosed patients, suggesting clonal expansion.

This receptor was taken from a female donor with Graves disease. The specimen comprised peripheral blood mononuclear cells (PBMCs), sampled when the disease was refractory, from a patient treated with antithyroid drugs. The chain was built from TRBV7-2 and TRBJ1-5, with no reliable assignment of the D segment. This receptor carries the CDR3 CASSLRIGQPQHF. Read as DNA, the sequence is TGTGCCAGCAGCTTAAGGATTGGTCAGCCCCAGCATTTT.